A selection of T cell receptor beta chains follows, all from one sample in a study of cytomegalovirus exposure and HLA in healthy donors. Only in-frame clones appear in the TCRdb table, and some are missing; sequencing was by immunoSEQ multiplex PCR. The sample lists tens of thousands of clones; 60% to 85% were seen once. Sequencing used PBMCs. These receptors were collected from a man aged 35-49 years in good health and CMV-seronegative. Each CDR3 is given with its conserved first and last residue. Size tells how often a clone was seen (once, few, many) or the class of an expanded clone, and some rows leave it out.

J gene,V gene,clone size,CDR3 protein
TRBJ2-7,TRBV27,NA,CASSLSRGLGEQYF
TRBJ2-1,TRBV9,NA,CASSVGRVSGSGDNEQFF
TRBJ2-5,TRBV19,NA,CASSKGAVAGVRETQYF
TRBJ1-3,TRBV5-6,NA,CASSLWQTGNTIYF
TRBJ2-7,TRBV5-1,NA,CASSLDRGTSDEQYF
TRBJ2-7,TRBV6-1,NA,CASSHGGDYEQYF
TRBJ1-3,TRBV5-5,NA,CASSLYSPSSGNTIYF
TRBJ1-2,TRBV7-2,NA,CASSLRTLVDGYTF
TRBJ2-1,TRBV7-2,NA,CASSGGLAGGGYEQFF
TRBJ1-2,TRBV28,once,CASTRPGLGGYTF
TRBJ2-3,TRBV18,NA,CASSPPNRVFTDTQYF